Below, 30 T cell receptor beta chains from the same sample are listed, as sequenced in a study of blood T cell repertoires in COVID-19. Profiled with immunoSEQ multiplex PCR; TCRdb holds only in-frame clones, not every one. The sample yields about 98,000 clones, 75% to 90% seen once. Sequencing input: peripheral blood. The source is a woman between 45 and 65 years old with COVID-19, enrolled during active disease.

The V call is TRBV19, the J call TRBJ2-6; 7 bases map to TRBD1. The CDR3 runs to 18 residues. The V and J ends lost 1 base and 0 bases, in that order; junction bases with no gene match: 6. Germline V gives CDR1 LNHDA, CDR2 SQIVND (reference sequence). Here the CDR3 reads CASSIGAGGDSGANVLTF. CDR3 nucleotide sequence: TGTGCCAGTAGTATAGGGGCAGGGGGTGACTCTGGGGCCAACGTCCTGACTTTC.

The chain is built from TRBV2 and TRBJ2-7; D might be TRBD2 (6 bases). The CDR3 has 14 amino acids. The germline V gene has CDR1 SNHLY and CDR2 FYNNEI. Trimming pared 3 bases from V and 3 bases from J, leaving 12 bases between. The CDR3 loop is CASSDGLALYEQYF. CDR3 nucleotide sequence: TGTGCCAGCAGTGATGGGCTAGCGCTCTACGAGCAGTACTTC.

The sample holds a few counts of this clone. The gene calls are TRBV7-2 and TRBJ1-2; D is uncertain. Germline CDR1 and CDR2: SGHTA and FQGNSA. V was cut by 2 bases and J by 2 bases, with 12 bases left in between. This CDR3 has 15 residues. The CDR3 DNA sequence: TGTGCCAGCAGCTTAAGTAATACAGTCAACTATGGCTACACCTTC. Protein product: CASSLSNTVNYGYTF.

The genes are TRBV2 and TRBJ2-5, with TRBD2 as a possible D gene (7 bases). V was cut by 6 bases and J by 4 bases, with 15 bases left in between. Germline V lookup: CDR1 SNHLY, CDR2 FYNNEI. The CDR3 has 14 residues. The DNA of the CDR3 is TGTGCCAGCAGCGATAGGGGAGGGGGAGAGACCCAGTACTTC. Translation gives CASSDRGGGETQYF. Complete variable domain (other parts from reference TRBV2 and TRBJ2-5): EPEVTQTPSHQVTQMGQEVILRCVPISNHLYFYWYRQILGQKVEFLVSFYNNEISEKSEIFDDQFSVERPDGSNFTLKIRSTKLEDSAMYFCASSDRGGGETQYFGPGTRLLVL.

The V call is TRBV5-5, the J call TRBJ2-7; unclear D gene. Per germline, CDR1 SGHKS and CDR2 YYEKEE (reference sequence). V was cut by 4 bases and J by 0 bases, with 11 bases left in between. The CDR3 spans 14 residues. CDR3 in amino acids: CASSQWPGSYEQYF. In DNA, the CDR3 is TGTGCCAGCAGCCAGTGGCCGGGCTCCTACGAGCAGTACTTC.

CDR3 bases: TGTGCCAGCAGCTTAGGAACAGCTTCCTATGGCTACACCTTC. This encodes CASSLGTASYGYTF. The chain combines TRBV7-2 with TRBJ1-2; D is unresolved. The CDR3 is 14 amino acids. Trimming removed 1 base at V and 4 bases at J, with 10 bases between. Looked up from germline, CDR1 is SGHTA and CDR2 is FQGNSA.

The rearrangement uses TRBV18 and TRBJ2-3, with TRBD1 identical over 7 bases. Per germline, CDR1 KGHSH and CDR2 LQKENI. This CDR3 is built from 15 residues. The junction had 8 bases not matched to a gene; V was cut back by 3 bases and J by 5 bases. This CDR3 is CASSPQGGHIDTQYF. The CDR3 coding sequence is TGTGCCAGCTCACCGCAAGGGGGCCACATAGATACGCAGTATTTT.

This CDR3 is CASSLMGGPQHF. CDR3 DNA: TGTGCCAGCAGCTTAATGGGGGGGCCCCAGCATTTT. The chain is built from TRBV12-3 or TRBV12-4 and TRBJ1-5, with D tentatively TRBD1 (5 bases). Trimming removed 6 bases from V and 9 bases from J, with 12 bases in between. The CDR3 sequence is 12 residues long.

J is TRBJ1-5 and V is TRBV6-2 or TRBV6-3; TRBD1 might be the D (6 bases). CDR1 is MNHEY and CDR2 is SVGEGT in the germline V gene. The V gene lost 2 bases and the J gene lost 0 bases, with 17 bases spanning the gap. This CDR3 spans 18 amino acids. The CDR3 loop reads CASSYTKTQGYSNQPQHF. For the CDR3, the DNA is TGTGCCAGCAGTTACACGAAAACCCAGGGGTATAGCAATCAGCCCCAGCATTTT.

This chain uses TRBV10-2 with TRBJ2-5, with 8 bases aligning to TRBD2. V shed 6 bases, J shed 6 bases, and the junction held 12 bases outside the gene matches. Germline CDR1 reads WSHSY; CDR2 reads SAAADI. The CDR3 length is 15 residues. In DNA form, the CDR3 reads TGCGCCAGCAGGGCCAGCGGGGGAATGAAGCAGACCCAGTACTTC. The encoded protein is CASRASGGMKQTQYF.

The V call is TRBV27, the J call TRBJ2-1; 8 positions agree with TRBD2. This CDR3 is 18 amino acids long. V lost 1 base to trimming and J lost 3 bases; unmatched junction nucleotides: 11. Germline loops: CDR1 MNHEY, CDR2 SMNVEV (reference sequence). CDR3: CASSLLVSVAGLYNEQFF. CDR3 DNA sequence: TGTGCCAGCAGTTTATTAGTTTCGGTAGCGGGGCTCTACAATGAGCAGTTCTTC.

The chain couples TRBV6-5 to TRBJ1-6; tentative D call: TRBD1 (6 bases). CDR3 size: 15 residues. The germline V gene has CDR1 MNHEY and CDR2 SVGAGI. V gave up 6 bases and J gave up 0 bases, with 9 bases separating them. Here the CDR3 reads CASRTGSSYNSPLHF. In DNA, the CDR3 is TGTGCCAGCAGAACAGGGAGCTCCTATAATTCACCCCTCCACTTT.

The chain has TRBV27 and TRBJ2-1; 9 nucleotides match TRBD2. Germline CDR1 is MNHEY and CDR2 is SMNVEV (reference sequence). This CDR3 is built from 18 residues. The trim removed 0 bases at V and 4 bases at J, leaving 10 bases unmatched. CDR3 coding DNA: TGTGCCAGCAGTTTATCGCCCCCCACTAGCGGGTATTACAATGAGCAGTTCTTC. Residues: CASSLSPPTSGYYNEQFF.

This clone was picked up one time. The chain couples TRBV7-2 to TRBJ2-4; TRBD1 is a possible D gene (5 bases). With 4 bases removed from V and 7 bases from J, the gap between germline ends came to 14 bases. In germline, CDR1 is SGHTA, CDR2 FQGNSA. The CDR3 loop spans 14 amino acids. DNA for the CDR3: TGTGCCAGCAGCTCCCCAGGGCTTTCGAACATTCAGTACTTC. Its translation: CASSSPGLSNIQYF.

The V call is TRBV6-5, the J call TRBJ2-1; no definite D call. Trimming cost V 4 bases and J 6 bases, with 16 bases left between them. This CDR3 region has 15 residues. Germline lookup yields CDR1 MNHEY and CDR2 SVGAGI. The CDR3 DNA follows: TGTGCCAGCAGTTCCCTTTCCAGGTATGGCAATGAGCAGTTCTTC. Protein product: CASSSLSRYGNEQFF.

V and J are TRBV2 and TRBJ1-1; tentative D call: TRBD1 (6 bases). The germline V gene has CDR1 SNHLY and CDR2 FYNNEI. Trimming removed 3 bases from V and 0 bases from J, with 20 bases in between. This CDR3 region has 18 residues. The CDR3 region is CASSDIQGIPVVNTEAFF. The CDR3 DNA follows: TGTGCCAGCAGTGATATACAGGGAATTCCTGTGGTGAACACTGAAGCTTTCTTT.

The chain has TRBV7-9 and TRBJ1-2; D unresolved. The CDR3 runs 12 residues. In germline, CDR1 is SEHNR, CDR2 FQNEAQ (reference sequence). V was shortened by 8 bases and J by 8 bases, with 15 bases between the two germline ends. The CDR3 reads CASEEGIGGYTF. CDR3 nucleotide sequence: TGTGCCAGCGAGGAGGGTATAGGAGGCTACACCTTC. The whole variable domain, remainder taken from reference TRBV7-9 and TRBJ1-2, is DTGVSQNPRHKITKRGQNVTFRCDPISEHNRLYWYRQTLGQGPEFLTYFQNEAQLEKSRLLSDRFSAERPKGSFSTLEIQRTEQGDSAMYLCASEEGIGGYTFGSGTRLTVV.

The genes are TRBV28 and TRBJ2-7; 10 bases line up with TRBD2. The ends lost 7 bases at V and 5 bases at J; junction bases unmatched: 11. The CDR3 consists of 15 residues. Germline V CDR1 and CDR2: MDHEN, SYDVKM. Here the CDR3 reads CASTQPSGGVNEQYF. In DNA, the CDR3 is TGTGCCAGCACCCAACCCAGCGGGGGGGTGAACGAGCAGTACTTC.

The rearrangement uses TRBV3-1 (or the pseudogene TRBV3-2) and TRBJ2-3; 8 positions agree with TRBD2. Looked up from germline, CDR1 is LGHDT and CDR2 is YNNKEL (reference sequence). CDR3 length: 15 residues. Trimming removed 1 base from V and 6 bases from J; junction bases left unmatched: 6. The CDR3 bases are TGTGCCAGCAGCCAAGCTGCGGGGGGCCGGGATACGCAGTATTTT. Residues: CASSQAAGGRDTQYF.

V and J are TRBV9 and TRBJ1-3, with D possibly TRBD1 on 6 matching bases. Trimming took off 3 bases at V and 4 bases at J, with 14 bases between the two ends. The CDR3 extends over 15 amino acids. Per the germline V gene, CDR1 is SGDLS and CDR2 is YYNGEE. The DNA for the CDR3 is TGTGCCAGCAGCGAGGGGGGGCGTAAAGGAAACACCATATATTTT. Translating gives CASSEGGRKGNTIYF.

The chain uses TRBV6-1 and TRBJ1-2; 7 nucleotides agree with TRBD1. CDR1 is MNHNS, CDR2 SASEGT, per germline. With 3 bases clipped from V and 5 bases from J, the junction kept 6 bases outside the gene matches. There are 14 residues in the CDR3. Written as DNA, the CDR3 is TGTGCCAGCAGTGAGAGGGGGCGGCTATATGGCTACACCTTC. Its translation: CASSERGRLYGYTF.

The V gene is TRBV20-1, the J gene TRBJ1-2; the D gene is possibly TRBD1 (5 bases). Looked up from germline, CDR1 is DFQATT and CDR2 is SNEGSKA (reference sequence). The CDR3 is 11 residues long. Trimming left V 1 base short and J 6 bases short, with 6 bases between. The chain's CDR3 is CSARGRDGYTF. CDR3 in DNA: TGCAGTGCTAGAGGCAGGGATGGCTACACCTTC.

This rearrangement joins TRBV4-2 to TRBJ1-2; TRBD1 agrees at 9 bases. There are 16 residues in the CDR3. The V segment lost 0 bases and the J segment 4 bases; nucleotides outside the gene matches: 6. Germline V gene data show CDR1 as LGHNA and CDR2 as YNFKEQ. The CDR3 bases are TGTGCCAGCAGCCAAGATTCGGGACAGGGCCCCTATGGCTACACCTTC. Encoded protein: CASSQDSGQGPYGYTF.

The CDR3 DNA reads as TGTGCCACCGGCTGGAGGAATGAGCAGTTCTTC. Its translation is CATGWRNEQFF. V is TRBV24-1 and J is TRBJ2-1, with D tentatively TRBD2 (5 bases). V lost 9 bases and J lost 7, with 9 bases in between. CDR1 and CDR2 from the germline V gene are KGHDR and SFDVKD. The CDR3 loop spans 11 amino acids.

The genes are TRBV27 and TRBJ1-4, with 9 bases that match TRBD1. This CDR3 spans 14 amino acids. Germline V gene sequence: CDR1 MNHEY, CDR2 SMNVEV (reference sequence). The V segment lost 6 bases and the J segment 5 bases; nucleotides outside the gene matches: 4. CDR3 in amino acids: CASRDRGGNEKLFF. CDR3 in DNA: TGTGCCAGCAGGGACAGGGGCGGGAATGAAAAACTGTTTTTT.

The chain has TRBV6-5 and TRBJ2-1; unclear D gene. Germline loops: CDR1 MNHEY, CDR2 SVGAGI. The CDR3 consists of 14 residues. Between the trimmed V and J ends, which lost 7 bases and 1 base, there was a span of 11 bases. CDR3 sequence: CASTSQTSYNEQFF. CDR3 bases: TGTGCCAGCACGAGCCAGACTTCCTACAATGAGCAGTTCTTC.

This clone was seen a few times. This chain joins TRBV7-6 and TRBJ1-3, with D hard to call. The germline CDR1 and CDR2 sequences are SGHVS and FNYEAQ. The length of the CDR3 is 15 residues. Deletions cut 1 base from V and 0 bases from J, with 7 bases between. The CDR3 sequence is CASSLDTVSGNTIYF. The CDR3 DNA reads TGTGCCAGCAGCTTAGATACAGTCTCTGGAAACACCATATATTTT.

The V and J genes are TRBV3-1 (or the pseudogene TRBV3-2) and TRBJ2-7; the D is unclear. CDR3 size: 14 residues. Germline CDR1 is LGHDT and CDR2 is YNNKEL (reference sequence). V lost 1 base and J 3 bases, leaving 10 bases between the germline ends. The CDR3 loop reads CASSQAPDHYEQYF. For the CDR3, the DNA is TGTGCCAGCAGCCAAGCGCCAGATCACTACGAGCAGTACTTC.

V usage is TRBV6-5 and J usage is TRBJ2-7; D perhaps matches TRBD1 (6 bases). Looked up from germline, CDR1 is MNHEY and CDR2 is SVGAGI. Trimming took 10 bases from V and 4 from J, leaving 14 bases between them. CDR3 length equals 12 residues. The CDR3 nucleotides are TGTGCCATCCGGACAGTCAAGTACGAGCAGTACTTC. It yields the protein CAIRTVKYEQYF.

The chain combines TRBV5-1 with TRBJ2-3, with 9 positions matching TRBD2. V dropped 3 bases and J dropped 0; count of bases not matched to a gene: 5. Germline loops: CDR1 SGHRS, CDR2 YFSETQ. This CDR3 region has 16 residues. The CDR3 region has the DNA TGCGCCAGCAGCTCCGGGGCGGGGGGGAGCACAGATACGCAGTATTTT. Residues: CASSSGAGGSTDTQYF.